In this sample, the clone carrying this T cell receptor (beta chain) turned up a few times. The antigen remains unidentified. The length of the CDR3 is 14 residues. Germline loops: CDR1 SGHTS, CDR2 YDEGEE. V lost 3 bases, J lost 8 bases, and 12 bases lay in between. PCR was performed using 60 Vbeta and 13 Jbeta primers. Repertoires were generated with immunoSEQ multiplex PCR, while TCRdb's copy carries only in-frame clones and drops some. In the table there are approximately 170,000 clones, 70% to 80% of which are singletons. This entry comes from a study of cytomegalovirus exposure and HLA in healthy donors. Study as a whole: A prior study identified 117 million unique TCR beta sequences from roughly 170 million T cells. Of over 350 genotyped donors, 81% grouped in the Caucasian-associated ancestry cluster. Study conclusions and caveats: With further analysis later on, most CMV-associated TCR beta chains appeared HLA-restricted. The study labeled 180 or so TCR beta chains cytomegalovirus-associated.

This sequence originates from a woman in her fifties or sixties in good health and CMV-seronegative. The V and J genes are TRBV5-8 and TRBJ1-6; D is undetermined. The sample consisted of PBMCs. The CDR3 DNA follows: TGTGCCAGCAGCTCCCCCTGGCAGGATTCACCCCTCCACTTT. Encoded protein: CASSSPWQDSPLHF.